This T cell receptor beta chain was sequenced for a study of cytomegalovirus exposure and HLA in healthy donors. A remark on this clone: The antigen is not known.

The PCR contained 60 Vbeta and 13 Jbeta primers. Some clones are missing from TCRdb's copy, which holds only in-frame ones; the method was immunoSEQ multiplex PCR. The repertoire holds under 200,000 clones, about 79% seen once, with about 2.5% in the top ten. General study results and limits: TCR beta V segments were, for the most part, productive about 87% or about 30% of the time in an earlier analysis. The number of N-insertions in an Asian-associated ancestry cluster was reportedly below the approximately 700-donor mean in a later analysis. The dataset shows that most TCR sequences were rare, while some public TCRs occurred in many donors. Among immune exposure information, only CMV serostatus was available.

V gave up 5 bases and J gave up 10 bases, with 13 bases separating them. CDR3 length: 12 amino acids. CDR1 is SGHTA and CDR2 is FQGTGA in the germline V gene. This chain connects TRBV7-3 to TRBJ2-3; no definite D call. The sample taken for sequencing was PBMCs. The source of this sequence is a woman between 45 and 65 years old in good health and CMV-seronegative. CDR3 region: CASSLEAKSQYF. The CDR3 region has the DNA TGTGCCAGCAGCCTAGAGGCTAAATCGCAGTATTTT.